This entry is about one TCR beta chain. Its target is unknown. Naive CD8+ T cells showed CD45RO-CCR7+CD27+CD95-. The sample is drawn from a study of CXCR3-negative and CXCR3-positive naive CD8 T cells. Findings of the study overall: In CXCR3-positive naive cells, the TRB CDR3s were more hydrophobic than in CXCR3-negative naive cells.

CDR3 length equals 15 residues. The germline V gene has CDR1 SGHVS and CDR2 FQNEAQ. All TRB cDNA libraries came from 5' RACE performed with UMI labels. TCRdb reanalyzed the 5' RACE reads and collapses them to one entry per CDR3 protein, without DNA. The specimen's table records roughly 120,000 distinct CDR3 sequences. The V and J genes are TRBV7-8 and TRBJ2-2. The sequenced sample consisted of naive CXCR3+ CD8+ T cells from blood. Subset in this sample: CD45RO-CCR7+CD27+CD95- naive CD8+ T cells expressing CXCR3 (TNR3+). The receptor was derived from a human donor in good health. Some clones in this sample may be carry-over from other donors' samples. This CDR3 reads CASSFILGNTGELFF.